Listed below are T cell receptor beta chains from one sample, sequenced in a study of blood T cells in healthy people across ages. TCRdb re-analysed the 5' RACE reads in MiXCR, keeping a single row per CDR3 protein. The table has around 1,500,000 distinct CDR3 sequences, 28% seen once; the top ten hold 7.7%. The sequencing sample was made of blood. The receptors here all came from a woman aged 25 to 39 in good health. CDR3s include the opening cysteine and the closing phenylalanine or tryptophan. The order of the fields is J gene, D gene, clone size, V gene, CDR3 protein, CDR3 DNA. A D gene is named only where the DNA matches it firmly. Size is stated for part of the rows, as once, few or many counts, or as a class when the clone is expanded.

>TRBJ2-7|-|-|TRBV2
CASGFSRYEQYF
TGTGCCAGCGGGTTCAGTCGTTACGAGCAGTACTTC
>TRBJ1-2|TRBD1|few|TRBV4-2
CASSPLGTGGDYGYTF
TGTGCCAGCAGCCCGTTGGGGACAGGGGGGGACTATGGCTACACCTTC
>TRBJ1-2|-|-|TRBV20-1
CSARHLQGIDGYTF
TGCAGTGCCCGCCACCTCCAGGGGATTGATGGCTACACCTTC
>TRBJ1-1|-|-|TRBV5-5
CASSSFRGVVTEAFF
TGTGCCAGCAGCTCTTTCAGGGGAGTAGTCACTGAAGCTTTCTTT
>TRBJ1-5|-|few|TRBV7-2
CASSLSGQNQPQHF
TGTGCCAGCAGCTTAAGTGGTCAGAATCAGCCCCAGCATTTT
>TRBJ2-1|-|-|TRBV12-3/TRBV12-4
CASRMGPYNEQFF
TGTGCCAGCAGGATGGGGCCCTACAATGAGCAGTTCTTC
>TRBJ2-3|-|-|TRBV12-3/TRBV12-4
CASSLMLGGGRITDTQYF
TGTGCCAGCAGTTTAATGCTAGGGGGCGGGAGAATCACAGATACGCAGTATTTT
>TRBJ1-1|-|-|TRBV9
CASSPGTVREAFF
TGTGCCAGCAGCCCTGGGACCGTGAGGGAAGCTTTCTTT
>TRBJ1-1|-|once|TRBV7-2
CASRPPGPTLRVFF
TGTGCTAGCAGACCGCCAGGACCGACGCTGCGAGTTTTCTTT
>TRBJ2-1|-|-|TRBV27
CVSSPTVSSYNEQFF
TGTGTCAGCAGTCCGACGGTAAGCTCCTACAATGAGCAGTTCTTC
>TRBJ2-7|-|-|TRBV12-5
CASGFGYEQYF
TGTGCTAGTGGTTTTGGCTACGAGCAGTACTTC
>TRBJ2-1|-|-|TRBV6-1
CASSVRGRVSNEQFF
TGTGCCAGCAGTGTCCGGGGCAGGGTCTCTAATGAGCAGTTCTTC
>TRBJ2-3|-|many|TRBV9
CASSVVSTDTQYF
TGTGCCAGCAGCGTAGTTAGCACAGATACGCAGTATTTT
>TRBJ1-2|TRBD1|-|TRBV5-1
CATSTGRGYTF
TGCGCCACCTCGACAGGGCGAGGCTACACCTTC
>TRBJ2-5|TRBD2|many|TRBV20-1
CSARDLLAGEETQYF
TGCAGTGCTAGAGATCTTCTAGCGGGAGAAGAGACCCAGTACTTC
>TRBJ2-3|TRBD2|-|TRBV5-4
CASSLRAGGPNTQYF
TGTGCCAGCAGCCTGCGGGCGGGGGGGCCCAATACGCAGTATTTT
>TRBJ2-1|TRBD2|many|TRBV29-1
CSRGGAGNEQFF
TGCAGCCGCGGGGGGGCCGGGAATGAGCAGTTCTTC
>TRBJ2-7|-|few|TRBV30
CAWSGKGTYEQYF
TGTGCCTGGAGTGGAAAGGGGACCTACGAGCAGTACTTC
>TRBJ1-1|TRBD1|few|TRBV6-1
CASSFTGGDTEAFF
TGTGCCAGCAGCTTCACAGGGGGGGACACTGAAGCTTTCTTT
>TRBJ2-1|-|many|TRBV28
CASRGGRLDEQFF
TGTGCCAGCAGAGGGGGGAGATTAGATGAGCAGTTCTTC
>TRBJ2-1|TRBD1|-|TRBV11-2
CASSQRRDRVSNEQFF
TGTGCCAGCAGCCAACGACGGGACAGGGTCTCCAATGAGCAGTTCTTC
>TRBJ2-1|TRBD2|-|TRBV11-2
CASSPSGGAIEQFF
TGTGCCAGCAGCCCGAGCGGGGGGGCCATTGAGCAGTTCTTC
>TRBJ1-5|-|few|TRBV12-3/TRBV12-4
CAIRTRDPNQPQHF
TGTGCCATCCGCACCCGGGACCCTAATCAGCCCCAGCATTTT
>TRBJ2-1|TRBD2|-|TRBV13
CASRFGLARYNEQFF
TGTGCCAGCAGGTTTGGACTAGCTCGTTACAATGAGCAGTTCTTC
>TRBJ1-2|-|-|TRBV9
CASSIGGAFGYTF
TGTGCCAGCAGCATAGGAGGGGCGTTTGGCTACACCTTC
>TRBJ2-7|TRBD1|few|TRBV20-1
CSALPAGTGSYEQYF
TGCAGTGCCCTTCCCGCCGGGACAGGCTCCTACGAGCAGTACTTC
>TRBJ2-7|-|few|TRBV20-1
CSARDPGRGLSYEQYF
TGCAGTGCTAGAGATCCGGGCAGGGGCCTATCCTACGAGCAGTACTTC
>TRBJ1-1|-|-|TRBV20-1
CSARDPRVNTEAFF
TGCAGTGCTCGGGACCCCCGGGTGAACACTGAAGCTTTCTTT
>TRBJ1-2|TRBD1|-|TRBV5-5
CASSLVRRGQGSDGYTF
TGTGCCAGCAGCTTGGTGCGGAGGGGACAGGGCTCAGATGGCTACACCTTC
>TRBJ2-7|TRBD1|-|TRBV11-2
CASSLNWDREGYEQYF
TGTGCCAGCAGCTTAAACTGGGACAGGGAGGGCTACGAGCAGTACTTC
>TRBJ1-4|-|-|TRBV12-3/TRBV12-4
CGRRPWNEKLFF
TGTGGGAGGAGACCTTGGAATGAAAAACTGTTTTTT
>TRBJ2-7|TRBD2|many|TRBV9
CASSGTSGSYEQYF
TGTGCCAGCAGCGGGACTAGCGGGAGCTACGAGCAGTACTTC
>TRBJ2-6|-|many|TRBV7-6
CASSSTATGANVLTF
TGTGCCAGCAGCTCGACAGCAACGGGGGCCAACGTCCTGACTTTC
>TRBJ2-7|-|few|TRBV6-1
CASNRDGTYEQYF
TGTGCCAGCAACCGGGACGGGACCTACGAGCAGTACTTC
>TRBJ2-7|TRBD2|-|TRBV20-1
CSARGNAGTSGPGSSYEQYF
TGCAGTGCTAGAGGTAACGCCGGGACTAGCGGGCCGGGGAGCTCCTACGAGCAGTACTTC
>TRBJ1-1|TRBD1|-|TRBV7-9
CASRPRTGGVVTEAFF
TGTGCCAGCAGACCCCGGACAGGGGGTGTTGTCACTGAAGCTTTCTTT
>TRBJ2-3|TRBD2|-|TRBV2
CASSALGTSGSTDTQYF
TGCGCCAGCAGTGCCCTCGGGACTAGCGGGAGCACGGATACGCAGTATTTT
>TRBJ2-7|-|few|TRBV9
CASSVGGQSSYEQYF
TGTGCCAGCAGCGTAGGCGGGCAAAGCTCCTACGAGCAGTACTTC
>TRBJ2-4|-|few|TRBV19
CASSIRDGNIQYF
TGTGCCAGTAGTATAAGGGATGGAAACATTCAGTACTTC
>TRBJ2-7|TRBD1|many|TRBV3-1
CASSQDRTGGHEQYF
TGTGCCAGCAGCCAGGATCGGACAGGGGGGCACGAGCAGTACTTC
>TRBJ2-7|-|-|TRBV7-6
CASSLDRASRQYF
TGTGCCAGCAGCTTAGACCGGGCTTCACGGCAGTACTTC
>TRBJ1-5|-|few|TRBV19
CASSTAGGGWNQPQHF
TGTGCCAGTAGTACAGCCGGTGGAGGGTGGAATCAGCCCCAGCATTTT
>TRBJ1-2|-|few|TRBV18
CASSPDSLDGYTF
TGTGCCAGCTCACCGGACAGCTTGGATGGCTACACCTTC
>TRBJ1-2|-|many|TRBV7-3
CASSFDSNYGYTF
TGCGCCAGCAGCTTTGACAGCAACTATGGCTACACCTTC
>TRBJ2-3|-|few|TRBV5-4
CASSSSGLRIFTQYF
TGTGCCAGCAGCTCTTCGGGACTGCGGATATTTACGCAGTATTTT
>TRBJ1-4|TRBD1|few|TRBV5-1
CASSTTGTGTEKLFF
TGCGCCAGCAGCACGACCGGGACAGGGACTGAAAAACTGTTTTTT
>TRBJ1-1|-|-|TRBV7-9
CASSLSQAKNTEAFF
TGTGCCAGCAGCCTATCTCAGGCAAAGAACACTGAAGCTTTCTTT
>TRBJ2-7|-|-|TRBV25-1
CAGSESRSYEQYF
TGTGCCGGCAGTGAATCGCGTTCCTACGAGCAGTACTTC
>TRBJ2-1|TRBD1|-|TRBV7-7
CASSYGQGAYEQFF
TGTGCCAGCAGCTATGGACAGGGGGCGTATGAGCAGTTCTTC
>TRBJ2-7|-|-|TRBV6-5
CASSYSPRDGSSYEQYF
TGTGCCAGCAGTTACTCCCCTCGGGACGGCAGCTCCTACGAGCAGTACTTC
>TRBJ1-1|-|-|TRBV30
CAWSPVGGPNEAFF
TGTGCCTGGAGCCCCGTGGGGGGGCCGAATGAAGCTTTCTTT
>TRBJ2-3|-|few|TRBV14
CASSQERLTDTQYF
TGTGCCAGCAGCCAAGAGCGACTCACAGATACGCAGTATTTT
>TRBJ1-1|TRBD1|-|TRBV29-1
CSGASGTGGTEAFF
TGCAGCGGCGCATCCGGGACAGGGGGCACTGAAGCTTTCTTT